This TCR beta chain was obtained from a study of T cell responses to AZD1222 COVID-19 vaccine. Study findings and constraints: Just a handful of AZD1222 recipients were seropositive at baseline.

The CDR3 runs 13 residues. Trimming stripped 5 bases from V and 2 bases from J, with 9 bases between. Germline V gives CDR1 SGHTA, CDR2 FQGTGA. On this clone: Its specificity is not known.

Assay: immunoSEQ multiplex PCR; the TCRdb copy retains only in-frame clones and omits some. The sample shows 150,000 to 200,000 clones, 90% to 95% of them seen only once. The source was peripheral blood, collected 28 days after the second AZD1222 dose. The source of this sequence is an adult who received the AZD1222 COVID-19 vaccine. This sequence joins TRBV7-3 and TRBJ2-5, with a weak D call TRBD1 (6 bases). Here the CDR3 DNA reads TGTGCCAGCAGCGCAGGGGCACAAGAGACCCAGTACTTC. It codes for CASSAGAQETQYF.